A selection of T cell receptor beta chains follows, all from one sample in a study of blood T cell repertoires in COVID-19. The data were produced by immunoSEQ multiplex PCR, yet TCRdb's version contains in-frame clones alone and is incomplete. The table records fewer than 200,000 clones, roughly 80% of them present only once. Material for sequencing was PBMCs or T cells enriched from blood (not recorded which). These receptor sequences come from a woman between 35 and 50 years old with acute COVID-19. CDR3s include the opening cysteine and the closing phenylalanine or tryptophan. Each record gives: J gene, clone size, D gene, V gene, CDR3 DNA, CDR3 protein. A D gene is named only where the DNA matches it firmly. The size entry is marked missing in some rows and otherwise reads once, few, many or a size class.

J: TRBJ1-2; size: -; D: -; V: TRBV7-9; DNA: TGTGCCAGCAGCTCCTCCCCCCGGGGAACCAACTATGGCTACACCTTC; CDR3: CASSSSPRGTNYGYTF
J: TRBJ2-4; size: -; D: TRBD1; V: TRBV5-1; DNA: TGCGCCAGCAGCCCAGCTACAGGGGGCCTGGCCAAAAACATTCAGTACTTC; CDR3: CASSPATGGLAKNIQYF
J: TRBJ1-1; size: -; D: -; V: TRBV29-1; DNA: TGCAGCGTTGAAGGACCGTCAGGGCGGATGAACACTGAAGCTTTCTTT; CDR3: CSVEGPSGRMNTEAFF
J: TRBJ2-5; size: -; D: TRBD2; V: TRBV5-1; DNA: TGCGCCAGCAGCTTGGAACCTAGCGGGACGGAGACCCAGTACTTC; CDR3: CASSLEPSGTETQYF
J: TRBJ2-2; size: few; D: -; V: TRBV5-4; DNA: TGTGCCAGTAAGGCAGGAGTGGGACTTCTGAACACCGGGGAGCTGTTTTTT; CDR3: CASKAGVGLLNTGELFF
J: TRBJ2-5; size: many; D: TRBD2; V: TRBV5-1; DNA: TGCGCCAGCAGCTTGGGGACTAGCGGTGAAGAGACCCAGTACTTC; CDR3: CASSLGTSGEETQYF
J: TRBJ2-1; size: -; D: TRBD2; V: TRBV7-2; DNA: TGTGCCAGCAGCCCAAGGACTAGCGGGGTTAGTCGGAATGAGCAGTTCTTC; CDR3: CASSPRTSGVSRNEQFF
J: TRBJ1-4; size: -; D: TRBD1; V: TRBV5-1; DNA: TGCGCCAGCAGCAGTGGGACAGGACGTCACGAAAAACTGTTTTTT; CDR3: CASSSGTGRHEKLFF
J: TRBJ2-3; size: -; D: TRBD2; V: TRBV10-3; DNA: TGTGCCATCAGGGGAACCCCGGGACTAGCGGGAGAGTCTGATACGCAGTATTTT; CDR3: CAIRGTPGLAGESDTQYF
J: TRBJ1-2; size: -; D: -; V: TRBV29-1; DNA: TGCAGCACGTTACCCGGGACAACTAACTATGGCTACACCTTC; CDR3: CSTLPGTTNYGYTF
J: TRBJ2-1; size: -; D: TRBD2; V: TRBV13; DNA: TGTGCCAGCAGCTTGAGTCGGACTAGCGGGCACTACAATGAGCAGTTCTTC; CDR3: CASSLSRTSGHYNEQFF
J: TRBJ1-2; size: -; D: TRBD1; V: TRBV11-2; DNA: TGTGCCAGCAGCTTAGAACCCACGGTATTAACAGGGGTTAGTGGCTACACCTTC; CDR3: CASSLEPTVLTGVSGYTF
J: TRBJ2-5; size: few; D: TRBD2; V: TRBV10-3; DNA: TGTGCCAAGTTGGGAACTAGCGGTCAAGAGACCCAGTACTTC; CDR3: CAKLGTSGQETQYF
J: TRBJ2-3; size: few; D: -; V: TRBV6-4; DNA: TGTGCCAGCAGTGACTCCATAGGCGCGGCAGATACGCAGTATTTT; CDR3: CASSDSIGAADTQYF
J: TRBJ2-1; size: -; D: TRBD1; V: TRBV7-3; DNA: TGTGCCAGCAGCTTAAGACAGGGGCCCTACAATGAGCAGTTCTTC; CDR3: CASSLRQGPYNEQFF
J: TRBJ1-1; size: -; D: TRBD1; V: TRBV7-2; DNA: TGTGCCAGCAGCTTCGACAGGGAGGCTGAAGCTTTCTTT; CDR3: CASSFDREAEAFF
J: TRBJ1-2; size: -; D: -; V: TRBV6-5; DNA: TGTGCCAGCAGCGATACCGAGGGCAAGGGCCGCTACACCTTC; CDR3: CASSDTEGKGRYTF
J: TRBJ2-1; size: -; D: -; V: TRBV7-8; DNA: TGTGCCAGCAGCTTAGCCGACAGGACGAGCTCCTACAATGAGCAGTTCTTC; CDR3: CASSLADRTSSYNEQFF
J: TRBJ2-1; size: once; D: -; V: TRBV7-3; DNA: TGTGCCAGCAGCCCCCATCCGAGCTCCTACAATGAGCAGTTCTTC; CDR3: CASSPHPSSYNEQFF
J: TRBJ2-1; size: -; D: -; V: TRBV5-1; DNA: TGCGCCAGCAGCTTGGGACATTACAATGAGCAGTTCTTC; CDR3: CASSLGHYNEQFF
J: TRBJ1-2; size: -; D: TRBD1; V: TRBV5-6; DNA: TGTGCCAGCAGCTTTTCCGGGACAGGCCTTGAAGACACCTTC; CDR3: CASSFSGTGLEDTF
J: TRBJ2-1; size: -; D: TRBD1; V: TRBV5-4; DNA: TGTGCCAGCAGCCCCGCTAGGGACAGGGTGGACGGTGAGCAGTTCTTC; CDR3: CASSPARDRVDGEQFF
J: TRBJ2-2; size: -; D: -; V: TRBV18; DNA: TGTGCCAGCTCGTCTACAGACACCGGGGAGCTGTTTTTT; CDR3: CASSSTDTGELFF
J: TRBJ1-2; size: many; D: TRBD1; V: TRBV2; DNA: TGTGCCAGCACTAAACCATTAGGACAGGGAATAGATGGCTACACCTTC; CDR3: CASTKPLGQGIDGYTF
J: TRBJ2-1; size: many; D: -; V: TRBV19; DNA: TGTGCCAGTAGTATAATCGCGCGGAATGAGCAGTTCTTC; CDR3: CASSIIARNEQFF
J: TRBJ1-2; size: once; D: -; V: TRBV30; DNA: TGTGCCTGGAACACAGGGAGGGGAGGCTACACCTTC; CDR3: CAWNTGRGGYTF
J: TRBJ2-2; size: -; D: TRBD1; V: TRBV5-1; DNA: TGCGCCAGCAGCTTAACAGGGGACACCGGGGAGCTGTTTTTT; CDR3: CASSLTGDTGELFF
J: TRBJ1-3; size: -; D: TRBD1; V: TRBV7-2; DNA: TGTGCCAGCAGCCTCGGGACAGGCCGAGGAAACACCATATATTTT; CDR3: CASSLGTGRGNTIYF
J: TRBJ2-1; size: -; D: TRBD2; V: TRBV6-1; DNA: TGTGCCAGCAGTGATATTCCCCCCGGAGGAACGGGAGCGGGGGATGAGCAGTTCTTC; CDR3: CASSDIPPGGTGAGDEQFF
J: TRBJ2-2; size: -; D: -; V: TRBV6-2/TRBV6-3; DNA: TGTGCCAGCAGCCCTTCTGGGTGGGAGTACACCGGGGAGCTGTTTTTT; CDR3: CASSPSGWEYTGELFF
J: TRBJ1-2; size: -; D: -; V: TRBV19; DNA: TGTGCCAGTAGTGCACGGGTTGACTATGGCTACACCTTC; CDR3: CASSARVDYGYTF
J: TRBJ2-2; size: -; D: TRBD2; V: TRBV27; DNA: TGTGCCAGCAGCCCCTCTAGCGGGGAGGTATACGGGGAGCTGTTTTTT; CDR3: CASSPSSGEVYGELFF